This T cell receptor beta chain emerged from a study of shared clonotypes between healthy human individuals. Study in general: CD8 memory received one plate per donor, CD8 naive two, CD4 memory three and CD4 naive three. Study outcomes and limitations: Sequencing depth was expected to affect clonotype sharing among donors.

On this clone itself: The antigen is undetermined. This sample also contains other DNA sequences that code for the same CDR3.

Only CD45RO-negative cells positively selected for CCR7 counted as naive CD8 cells, so terminally differentiated effector memory CD45RA+ cells were excluded. The data were produced by immunoSEQ multiplex PCR, yet TCRdb's version contains in-frame clones alone and is incomplete. The sample has some 740,000 clones, nearly 95% seen once. Unmatched junction bases numbered 1, after V lost 3 bases and J lost 4 bases. CDR1 is SGHVS and CDR2 is FNYEAQ in the germline V gene. The CDR3 has 15 residues. The sequencing input was naive CD8+ T cells sorted from blood. This clonotype was sampled from a young man in good health. V is TRBV7-6 and J is TRBJ2-2, with 11 bases matching TRBD1. The CDR3 region is CASSFGTGGTGELFF. DNA for the CDR3: TGTGCCAGCAGCTTCGGGACAGGGGGCACCGGGGAGCTGTTTTTT.